Shown below are 32 T cell receptor beta chains from a single sample sequenced in a study of OX40 agonist ivuxolimab in advanced cancers. Profiled with immunoSEQ multiplex PCR; TCRdb holds only in-frame clones, not every one. The sample records about 23,000 clones, over 70% being singletons. Sequencing was performed on CD4+ or CD8+ T cells sorted from blood, taken in a trial of the OX40 agonist ivuxolimab. The receptors were gathered from an adult with an advanced solid tumor such as melanoma, head and neck, liver or kidney cancer.

This chain joins TRBV7-3 and TRBJ2-1; 8 nucleotides line up with TRBD2. There are 16 residues in the CDR3. Germline CDR1 SGHTA, CDR2 FQGTGA. Trimming removed 1 base from V and 8 bases from J; junction bases left unmatched: 10. The CDR3 region has the DNA TGTGCCAGCAGCTTAAGTCCGAGCGGGAGACAGGATGAGCAGTTCTTC. Protein product: CASSLSPSGRQDEQFF.

The chain has TRBV5-1 and TRBJ2-7; the D gene could be TRBD1 or TRBD2 (5 bases each). V lost 4 bases and J lost 5, with 10 bases in between. There are 12 residues in the CDR3. Germline V gene lookup returns CDR1 SGHRS and CDR2 YFSETQ. The CDR3 reads CASSRGAHEQYF. CDR3 in DNA: TGCGCCAGCAGCAGGGGAGCTCACGAGCAGTACTTC.

The chain employs TRBV7-9 and TRBJ2-5; 15 nucleotides agree with TRBD2. Germline assignment: CDR1 SEHNR and CDR2 FQNEAQ (reference sequence). J lost 4 bases, V lost 4 bases, and 4 bases had no gene match. The CDR3 covers 16 residues. The DNA for the CDR3 is TGTGCCAGCAGCTACGGACTAGCGGGAGGGCCAGAGACCCAGTACTTC. Translating it yields CASSYGLAGGPETQYF.

This chain joins TRBV9 and TRBJ2-2; 8 positions match TRBD1. This CDR3 contains 14 residues. The V segment lost 4 bases and the J segment 6 bases; nucleotides outside the gene matches: 5. Per germline, CDR1 SGDLS and CDR2 YYNGEE. DNA of the CDR3: TGTGCCAGCAGCCCCTGGACAGGGTCCGGGGAGCTGTTTTTT. This codes for CASSPWTGSGELFF.

Comment on this clone: This sample includes further DNA sequences coding for the same CDR3. The chain has TRBV6-6 and TRBJ2-7; 9 nucleotides match TRBD1. V lost 5 bases, J lost 2 bases, and 7 bases stayed unmatched. This CDR3 comprises 15 residues. Germline loops: CDR1 MNHNY, CDR2 SVGAGI (reference sequence). The chain's CDR3 is CASSNPDRGTYEQYF. The CDR3 DNA is TGTGCCAGCAGTAACCCCGACAGGGGGACCTACGAGCAGTACTTC.

V gene TRBV10-3 combines with J gene TRBJ1-2, with 9 nucleotides matching TRBD1. The ends lost 10 bases at V and 0 bases at J; junction bases unmatched: 12. This CDR3 has 16 amino acids. CDR1 is ENHRY and CDR2 is SYGVKD in the germline V gene. The CDR3 spells CATKSGTGSTNYGYTF. CDR3 coding DNA: TGTGCCACCAAATCCGGGACAGGGTCAACTAACTATGGCTACACCTTC.

The J gene is TRBJ2-7, the V gene TRBV6-5; D perhaps matches TRBD2 (5 bases). CDR1 and CDR2 (germline): MNHEY, SVGAGI. The ends were cut back, 2 bases at V and 3 bases at J, with 5 bases in the middle. The CDR3 is 12 amino acids. The CDR3 region is CASSYRGYEQYF. As DNA, the CDR3 is TGTGCCAGCAGTTACCGGGGCTACGAGCAGTACTTC.

The chain uses TRBV5-6 and TRBJ1-2; 9 nucleotides match TRBD1. V lost 3 bases to trimming and J lost 5 bases; unmatched junction nucleotides: 5. The CDR3 spans 14 residues. Germline V gene data show CDR1 as SGHDT and CDR2 as YYEEEE. The CDR3 protein is CASSSGTGWYGYTF. The CDR3 bases are TGTGCCAGCAGCTCCGGGACAGGGTGGTATGGCTACACCTTC.

The chain couples TRBV5-6 to TRBJ1-3; TRBD1 is a possible D gene (5 bases). CDR1 is SGHDT and CDR2 is YYEEEE in the germline V gene. Deletions cut 4 bases from V and 4 bases from J, with 18 bases between. The CDR3 has 16 amino acids. CDR3 protein: CASSLRDGTWGNTIYF. The DNA of the CDR3 is TGTGCCAGCAGCCTACGGGACGGAACGTGGGGAAACACCATATATTTT.

The rearrangement links TRBV7-2 to TRBJ2-7; D remains ambiguous. Germline CDR1 is SGHTA and CDR2 is FQGNSA. Deletions cut 3 bases from V and 3 bases from J, with 12 bases between. The CDR3 spans 14 residues. This CDR3 is CASSLGIPDYEQYF. As DNA, the CDR3 is TGTGCCAGCAGCTTGGGGATACCAGACTACGAGCAGTACTTC. Based on the CDR3 plus reference TRBV7-2 and TRBJ2-7, the full variable domain is GAGVSQSPSNKVTEKGKDVELRCDPISGHTALYWYRQSLGQGLEFLIYFQGNSAPDKSGLPSDRFSAERTGGSVSTLTIQRTQQEDSAVYLCASSLGIPDYEQYFGPGTRLTVT.

This clone occurred a few times. The V and J genes are TRBV28 and TRBJ2-7; possible D gene TRBD2, 5 bases. Between the trimmed V and J ends, which lost 1 base and 4 bases, there was a span of 11 bases. This CDR3 is 14 amino acids long. Germline lookup yields CDR1 MDHEN and CDR2 SYDVKM. CDR3 sequence (DNA): TGTGCCAGCAGTTTATTGGGAGTTAAATACGAGCAGTACTTC. It is translated as CASSLLGVKYEQYF.

This chain uses TRBV7-9 with TRBJ1-2, with D hard to call. Germline CDR1 is SEHNR and CDR2 is FQNEAQ (reference sequence). Trimming removed 5 bases from V and 4 bases from J, with 17 bases in between. This CDR3 contains 15 residues. The CDR3 DNA reads TGTGCCAGCAGCGCGTCATATTCCATGGGCTATGGCTACACCTTC. Its protein is CASSASYSMGYGYTF.

This chain joins TRBV7-2 and TRBJ2-1; 9 bases are shared with TRBD2. Germline loops: CDR1 SGHTA, CDR2 FQGNSA. The CDR3 spans 15 residues. The junction had 4 bases not matched to a gene; V was cut back by 6 bases and J by 1 base. Written as DNA, the CDR3 is TGTGCCAGCAGGTCTAGCGGGAAGTCCTACAATGAGCAGTTCTTC. This encodes CASRSSGKSYNEQFF.

This chain joins TRBV5-1 and TRBJ2-1; D may match TRBD1 or TRBD2 (7 bases each). V was pared by 4 bases and J by 3 bases, with 17 bases between. This CDR3 is built from 16 residues. Germline CDR1 and CDR2: SGHRS and YFSETQ. CDR3 protein: CASSPGGDSFYNEQFF. CDR3 DNA sequence: TGCGCCAGCAGCCCTGGGGGGGACAGCTTCTACAATGAGCAGTTCTTC. Full variable domain (remainder filled in from reference TRBV5-1 and TRBJ2-1): KAGVTQTPRYLIKTRGQQVTLSCSPISGHRSVSWYQQTPGQGLQFLFEYFSETQRNKGNFPGRFSGRQFSNSRSEMNVSTLELGDSALYLCASSPGGDSFYNEQFFGPGTRLTVL.

CDR3 DNA sequence: TGTGCCAGCAGCAAAGCGCTCGAGGGGGTCTCCTACGAGCAGTACTTC. This gives the protein CASSKALEGVSYEQYF. The V call is TRBV21-1, the J call TRBJ2-7; the table's TRBD1 call for D was not verified on the DNA. TRBV21-1 is assigned pseudogene status. This CDR3 has 16 residues.

The chain uses TRBV18 and TRBJ2-7; the D is unclear. The V and J ends lost 0 bases and 4 bases respectively, with 13 bases between them. From germline, CDR1 is KGHSH and CDR2 LQKENI. CDR3 length: 15 amino acids. CDR3 sequence: CASSPPGLAEYEQYF. CDR3 in DNA: TGTGCCAGCTCACCACCAGGCCTCGCAGAGTACGAGCAGTACTTC.

This clone was recorded a few times. The chain has TRBV4-2 and TRBJ1-3; 8 bases align to TRBD1. Germline-derived CDR1 and CDR2 are LGHNA and YNFKEQ. Germline trimming cut 4 bases from V and 6 bases from J; bases unmatched to any gene: 14. The CDR3 is 17 residues long. The CDR3 coding sequence is TGTGCCAGCAGCCCGACCCCTCGCACAGGGGGGTTAAACACCATATATTTT. This gives the protein CASSPTPRTGGLNTIYF.

V usage is TRBV19 and J usage is TRBJ2-6; the D gene could be TRBD1 or TRBD2 (5 bases each). With 9 bases removed from V and 0 bases from J, the gap between germline ends came to 9 bases. The length of the CDR3 is 14 residues. Germline V gives CDR1 LNHDA, CDR2 SQIVND (reference sequence). Here the CDR3 reads CASAGTSGANVLTF. CDR3 DNA sequence: TGTGCCAGCGCTGGGACCTCTGGGGCCAACGTCCTGACTTTC.

This clone was seen only once. This chain connects TRBV6-5 to TRBJ1-5, with 10 bases matching TRBD1. V shed 6 bases and J 1 base; nucleotides not matched to a gene: 3. The length of the CDR3 is 15 residues. Germline CDR1 is MNHEY and CDR2 is SVGAGI. CDR3 residues: CASRRQGASNQPQHF. CDR3 sequence (DNA): TGTGCCAGCAGACGACAGGGGGCAAGCAATCAGCCCCAGCATTTT.

The chain is built from TRBV12-5 and TRBJ2-1, with D possibly matching TRBD1 (6 bases). The V and J ends lost 5 bases and 8 bases respectively, with 19 bases between them. This CDR3 comprises 15 residues. Germline loops: CDR1 LGHNT, CDR2 FRNRAP. The CDR3 DNA reads TGTGCTAGTGGTCCGGGGATGGGGGCTCACCATGAGCAGTTCTTC. It encodes CASGPGMGAHHEQFF.

V usage is TRBV6-6 and J usage is TRBJ2-7; 16 positions agree with TRBD2. This CDR3 has 15 residues. Germline loops: CDR1 MNHNY, CDR2 SVGAGI (reference sequence). The J segment lost 6 bases and the V segment lost 6 bases, leaving 5 bases of the junction unmatched. CDR3 in DNA: TGTGCCAGCAGGGGGACTAGCGGGGGGGCGGTCGAGCAGTACTTC. Protein product: CASRGTSGGAVEQYF.

The chain joins TRBV11-2 to TRBJ2-1; TRBD1 matches at 7 bases. Looked up from germline, CDR1 is SGHAT and CDR2 is FQNNGV. The CDR3 runs to 18 residues. Germline trimming cut 0 bases from V and 6 bases from J; bases unmatched to any gene: 14. The CDR3 DNA follows: TGTGCCAGCAGCTTAGATACGGACAGGCCGCTCCCTTTCAATGAGCAGTTCTTC. It encodes CASSLDTDRPLPFNEQFF.

The V call is TRBV2, the J call TRBJ1-5, with 7 bases matching TRBD1. CDR3 size: 20 residues. The trim removed 0 bases at V and 0 bases at J, leaving 14 bases unmatched. Germline V CDR1 and CDR2: SNHLY, FYNNEI. DNA for the CDR3: TGTGCCAGCAGTGAAGCGGAATTGACAGGGACACACTATAGCAATCAGCCCCAGCATTTT. Translation: CASSEAELTGTHYSNQPQHF.

The chain uses TRBV12-5 and TRBJ1-3, with a weak D call TRBD1 (6 bases). V was shortened by 3 bases and J by 3 bases, with 21 bases between the two germline ends. Germline CDR1 is LGHNT and CDR2 is FRNRAP. This CDR3 contains 18 residues. The CDR3 DNA follows: TGTGCTAGTGGTTTCCAATACAGGGAATTTCGTTGTGGAAACACCATATATTTT. It yields the protein CASGFQYREFRCGNTIYF.

CDR3 loop: CASSFSGKSYEQYF. Written as DNA, the CDR3 is TGTGCCAGCAGCTTCAGCGGGAAGTCCTACGAGCAGTACTTC. This chain uses TRBV7-2 with TRBJ2-5, with 7 bases that match TRBD2. The DNA end is more similar to TRBJ2-7, so the J call may be wrong. Per the germline V gene, CDR1 is SGHTA and CDR2 is FQGNSA. This CDR3 comprises 14 residues.

In this sample, this clone turned up a few times. This rearrangement joins TRBV7-2 to TRBJ1-3; no clear D. Looked up from germline, CDR1 is SGHTA and CDR2 is FQGNSA. This CDR3 is built from 13 residues. Trimming cost V 1 base and J 6 bases, with 7 bases left between them. DNA for the CDR3: TGTGCCAGCAGCTTAGGCCCTGAAAACACCATATATTTT. It is translated as CASSLGPENTIYF.

The table lists this clone with a few counts. This chain links TRBV6-6 with TRBJ1-2; tentatively, D is TRBD1 (6 bases). Germline CDR1 and CDR2: MNHNY and SVGAGI (reference sequence). Trimming stripped 7 bases from V and 7 bases from J, with 19 bases between. This CDR3 has 14 residues. CDR3 in DNA: TGTGCCAGCACCCGACAGGCGTCGTTAGTTGGCTACACCTTC. Translated, it gives CASTRQASLVGYTF.

This rearrangement joins TRBV18 to TRBJ1-1, with unresolved D. The germline V gene encodes CDR1 KGHSH and CDR2 LQKENI. V was shortened by 6 bases and J by 4 bases, with 12 bases between the two germline ends. The CDR3 is 13 amino acids. CDR3: CASSPSRGTEAFF. Written as DNA, the CDR3 is TGTGCCAGCTCCCCAAGCCGCGGCACTGAAGCTTTCTTT.

The chain couples TRBV7-3 to TRBJ1-1; a weak D match, TRBD1 (6 bases). CDR3 size: 16 residues. The V end lost 5 bases, the J end lost 0 bases, and 16 bases lay between the germline ends. In germline, CDR1 is SGHTA, CDR2 FQGTGA. Here the CDR3 DNA reads TGTGCCAGCAGCCGGAAGACAGGCACCATGAACACTGAAGCTTTCTTT. Its translation is CASSRKTGTMNTEAFF.

This clone has only one observation. The chain recombines TRBV19 with TRBJ2-2, with 8 bases identical to TRBD1. CDR3 length: 14 amino acids. Trimming removed 9 bases from V and 6 bases from J; junction bases left unmatched: 9. Looked up from germline, CDR1 is LNHDA and CDR2 is SQIVND (reference sequence). CDR3 in amino acids: CASARQGRSGELFF. CDR3 nucleotide sequence: TGTGCCAGCGCGCGACAGGGGAGGTCCGGGGAGCTGTTTTTT.

This chain connects TRBV5-4 to TRBJ2-3, with D unresolved. V lost 5 bases, J lost 4 bases, and 11 bases lay in between. The CDR3 contains 13 residues. Per germline, CDR1 SGHNT and CDR2 YYREEE (reference sequence). The CDR3 spells CASSTAGADTQYF. CDR3 nucleotides: TGTGCCAGCAGTACCGCCGGAGCAGATACGCAGTATTTT. Complete variable domain (other parts from reference TRBV5-4 and TRBJ2-3): ETGVTQSPTHLIKTRGQQVTLRCSSQSGHNTVSWYQQALGQGPQFIFQYYREEENGRGNFPPRFSGLQFPNYSSELNVNALELDDSALYLCASSTAGADTQYFGPGTRLTVL.

The J gene is TRBJ2-2, the V gene TRBV29-1; 7 nucleotides line up with TRBD2. The CDR3 runs 15 residues. The ends lost 0 bases at V and 2 bases at J; junction bases unmatched: 3. Germline V gene data show CDR1 as SQVTM and CDR2 as ANQGSEA. DNA for the CDR3: TGCAGCGTTGAAGATCGCGGGGGAAACACCGGGGAGCTGTTTTTT. Translation gives CSVEDRGGNTGELFF.